This TCR beta chain originates from a study of T cells after yellow fever vaccination. Findings and caveats of the study: The booster saw the reappearance of most primary-vaccination clones (roughly 97% CD4, around 90% CD8). High-abundance clonotypes from the bulk population could contaminate FACS-sorted repertoires. A small share of clonotypes appeared in both CD4 and CD8 compartments. It was a weaker secondary response, yet one that peaked faster, at day 5 versus 15.

Germline CDR1 is LGHNA and CDR2 is YSLEER. CDR3 length: 13 residues. V shed 4 bases, J shed 11 bases, and the junction held 9 bases outside the gene matches. This clonotype turned up a few times. Its antigen is undetermined. MiXCR, run by TCRdb on the 5' RACE reads, gives a single entry per CDR3 protein. Altogether hundreds of thousands of distinct CDR3 sequences are present, 13% being singletons, with the ten largest covering over 11%. This clonotype was sampled from a man aged 25-45 years who received the YFV17D yellow fever vaccine. The chain uses TRBV4-3 and TRBJ2-3; 7 bases align to TRBD2. The starting material was PBMCs, obtained on the day of the yellow fever booster vaccination. The DNA of the CDR3 is TGCGCCAGCAGCCCGACCGGTGGGAGGGAGCAGTATTTT. The encoded protein is CASSPTGGREQYF.